This TCR beta chain was identified in a study of T cell changes during pregnancy in multiple sclerosis. The CDR3 has 15 residues. CDR1 and CDR2 (germline): SGHVS, FNYEAQ. V lost 1 base to trimming and J lost 2 bases, with 9 bases between them. Measured with immunoSEQ multiplex PCR; TCRdb has only the in-frame clones, and not every one. The data hold around 56,000 clones, with 75% to 95% observed a single time. The source material was peripheral blood, sampled in the first trimester of pregnancy. The TCR sequence derives from a female donor in good health, enrolled as a control in a pregnancy study. This chain connects TRBV7-6 to TRBJ1-5, with D hard to call. The CDR3 DNA follows: TGTGCCAGCAGCTTAGGACTCGGGGGCAATCAGCCCCAGCATTTT. Its protein is CASSLGLGGNQPQHF. Using reference TRBV7-6 and TRBJ1-5 for the parts outside the CDR3, the full variable domain is GAGVSQSPRYKVTKRGQDVALRCDPISGHVSLYWYRQALGQGPEFLTYFNYEAQQDKSGLPNDRFSAERPEGSISTLTIQRTEQRDSAMYRCASSLGLGGNQPQHFGDGTRLSIL.